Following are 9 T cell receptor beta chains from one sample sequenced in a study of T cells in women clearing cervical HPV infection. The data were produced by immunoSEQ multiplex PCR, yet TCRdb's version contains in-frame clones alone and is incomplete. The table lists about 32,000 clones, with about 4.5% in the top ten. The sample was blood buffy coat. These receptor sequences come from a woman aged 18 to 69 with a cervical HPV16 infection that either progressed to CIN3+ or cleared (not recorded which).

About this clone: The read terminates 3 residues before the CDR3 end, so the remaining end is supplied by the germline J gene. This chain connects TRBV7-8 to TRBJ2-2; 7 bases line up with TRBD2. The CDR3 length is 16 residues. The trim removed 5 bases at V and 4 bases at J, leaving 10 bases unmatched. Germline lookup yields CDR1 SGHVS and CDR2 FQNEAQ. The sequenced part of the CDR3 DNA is TGTGCCAGCAGCCCCGGGGGTGGGGGGGTCACCGGGGAG. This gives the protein CASSPGGGGVTGE. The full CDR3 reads CASSPGGGGVTGELFF.

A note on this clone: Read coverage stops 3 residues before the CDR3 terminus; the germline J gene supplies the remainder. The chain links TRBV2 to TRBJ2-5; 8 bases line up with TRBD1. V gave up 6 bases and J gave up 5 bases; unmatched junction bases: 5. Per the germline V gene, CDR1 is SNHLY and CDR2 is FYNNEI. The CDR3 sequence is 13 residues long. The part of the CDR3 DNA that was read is TGTGCCAGCAGGACGACAGGGGTCGAGACC. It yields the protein CASRTTGVET. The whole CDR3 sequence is CASRTTGVETQYF.

The CDR3: CASSMGRGHRGQYF. The part of the CDR3 DNA that was read is TGTGCCAGTAGTATGGGAAGGGGGCATCGCGGT. The chain uses TRBV19 and TRBJ2-4; TRBD1 matches at 7 bases. The CDR3 extends 3 residues past the end of the read, so its final part is completed from the germline J gene. The CDR3 is made up of 14 amino acids. CDR1 LNHDA and CDR2 SQIVND come from the germline V gene (reference sequence).

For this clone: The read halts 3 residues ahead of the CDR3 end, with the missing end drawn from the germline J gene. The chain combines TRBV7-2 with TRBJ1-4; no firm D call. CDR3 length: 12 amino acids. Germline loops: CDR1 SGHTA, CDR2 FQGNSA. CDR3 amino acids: CASSKEGSPLFF. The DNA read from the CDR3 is TGTGCCAGCAGCAAGGAGGGCTCACCA.

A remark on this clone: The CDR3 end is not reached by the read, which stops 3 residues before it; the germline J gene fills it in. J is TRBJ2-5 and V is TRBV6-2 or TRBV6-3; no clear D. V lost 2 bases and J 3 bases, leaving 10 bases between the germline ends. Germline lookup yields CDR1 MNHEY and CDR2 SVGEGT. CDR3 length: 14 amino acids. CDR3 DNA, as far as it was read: TGTGCCAGCAGTTACCTAGTAACAAAAGAGACC. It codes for CASSYLVTKET. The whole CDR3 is CASSYLVTKETQYF.

The CDR3 region is CASSFVAQGGYGYTF. CDR3 DNA, as far as it was read: TGCGCCAGCAGCTTCGTCGCGCAGGGTGGCTATGGC. The V call is TRBV5-1, the J call TRBJ1-2, with TRBD1 as a possible D gene (5 bases). The CDR3 end is not reached by the read, which stops 3 residues before it; the germline J gene fills it in. The CDR3 is 15 residues long. Germline V gene lookup returns CDR1 SGHRS and CDR2 YFSETQ. Trimming left V 2 bases short and J 4 bases short, with 15 bases between.

CDR3 sequence reads: CATRMIQATGDSGNTIYF. CDR3 bases read: TGTGCCACCAGGATGATCCAGGCTACAGGAGACTCTGGAAACACC. V gene TRBV24-1 combines with J gene TRBJ1-3; TRBD1 is a possible D gene (5 bases). The read stops 3 residues short of the end of the CDR3; the missing end is completed from the germline J gene. CDR3 length: 18 residues. The germline V gene encodes CDR1 KGHDR and CDR2 SFDVKD. Trimming took 7 bases from V and 0 from J, leaving 21 bases between them.

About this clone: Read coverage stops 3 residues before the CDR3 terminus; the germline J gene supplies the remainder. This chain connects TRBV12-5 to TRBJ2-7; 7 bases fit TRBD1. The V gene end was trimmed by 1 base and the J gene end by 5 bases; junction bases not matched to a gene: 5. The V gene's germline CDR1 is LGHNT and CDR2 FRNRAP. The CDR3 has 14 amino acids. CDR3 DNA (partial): TGTGCTAGTGGTTTGGCACAGGGGAGACACGAG. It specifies CASGLAQGRHE. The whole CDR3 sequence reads CASGLAQGRHEQYF.

This CDR3 is CASSLLATYNDYTF. CDR3 DNA (partial): TGTGCCAGCAGCTTATTAGCGACCTACAATGAC. The chain links TRBV7-9 to TRBJ1-2; the D is unclear. The CDR3 extends 3 residues past the end of the read, so its final part is completed from the germline J gene. The CDR3 covers 14 residues. The germline gives CDR1 SEHNR, CDR2 FQNEAQ (reference sequence).